This T cell receptor (beta chain) was documented in a study of OX40 agonist ivuxolimab in advanced cancers. Study details: Each patient was given ivuxolimab into a vein every 2 weeks, at 0.01 to 10 mg/kg. Therapy given before enrollment (anti-PD-1, anti-PD-L1 or anti-CTLA-4) was allowed, and 35% to 45% had some. Patients achieving partial responses numbered three: one hepatocellular carcinoma case and two cutaneous melanoma cases.

Blood sampling took place at baseline, cycle 4 day 1, and cycle 7 day 1. The table came from immunoSEQ multiplex PCR; TCRdb's copy has only in-frame clones and leaves some out. The sample shows tens of thousands of clones, 70% to 90% of them seen only once. Germline CDR1 reads ENHRY; CDR2 reads SYGVKD. The CDR3 sequence is 13 residues long. V was pared by 6 bases and J by 5 bases, with 11 bases between. The TCR was taken from an adult with an advanced solid tumor such as melanoma, head and neck, liver or kidney cancer. Sequences were derived from CD4+ or CD8+ T cells sorted from blood, sampled in a trial of the OX40 agonist ivuxolimab. This chain connects TRBV10-3 to TRBJ1-5; D is possibly TRBD1 (5 bases). The chain's CDR3 is CAISPDKDQPQHF. CDR3 in DNA: TGTGCCATCAGCCCGGACAAAGATCAGCCCCAGCATTTT.